Below, 9 T cell receptor beta chains from the same sample are listed, as sequenced in a study of blood T cell repertoires in COVID-19. Libraries were prepared by immunoSEQ multiplex PCR; TCRdb keeps only in-frame clonotypes and omits some of them. The data hold 120,000 or so clones, with 55% to 70% observed a single time. Sequencing was done on a sample of peripheral blood. The receptor set was obtained from a woman in her seventies with acute or convalescent COVID-19.

The J gene is TRBJ2-3, the V gene TRBV19; 11 positions agree with TRBD1. The trim removed 3 bases at V and 3 bases at J, leaving 5 bases unmatched. The CDR3 spans 16 residues. The germline CDR1 and CDR2 sequences are LNHDA and SQIVND (reference sequence). CDR3 in amino acids: CASSIGRDRGTDTQYF. The CDR3 DNA is TGTGCCAGTAGTATCGGCCGGGACAGGGGGACAGATACGCAGTATTTT.

This clone came up once. The CDR3 reads CASSVTGIGTQYF. The CDR3 DNA reads as TGTGCCAGCAGCGTCACAGGGATTGGGACCCAGTACTTC. The V call is TRBV9, the J call TRBJ2-5, with D maybe TRBD1 (6 bases). CDR1 and CDR2 from the germline V gene are SGDLS and YYNGEE. The V gene lost 2 bases and the J gene lost 7 bases, with 12 bases spanning the gap. This CDR3 has 13 amino acids.

The rearrangement joins TRBV28 to TRBJ2-7, with D possibly TRBD1 on 6 matching bases. Per germline, CDR1 MDHEN and CDR2 SYDVKM. V was shortened by 6 bases and J by 0 bases, with 12 bases between the two germline ends. CDR3 length: 14 amino acids. The CDR3, as DNA: TGTGCCAGCAGCAAAGGGGGTATCTCCTACGAGCAGTACTTC. This codes for CASSKGGISYEQYF.

V is TRBV7-2 and J is TRBJ1-2; D unclear. CDR1 and CDR2 (germline): SGHTA, FQGNSA. The V and J ends lost 1 base and 2 bases respectively, with 8 bases between them. The CDR3 length is 14 residues. CDR3 in DNA: TGTGCCAGCAGCTTAGTCAGGCCGAACTATGGCTACACCTTC. It specifies CASSLVRPNYGYTF.

The V and J genes are TRBV6-5 and TRBJ2-1; 9 bases align to TRBD1. The CDR3 totals 16 residues. J was trimmed by 7 bases and V by 0 bases; bases with no gene match: 7. Looked up from germline, CDR1 is MNHEY and CDR2 is SVGAGI. CDR3 sequence reads: CASSYSGQGSINEQFF. In DNA form, the CDR3 reads TGTGCCAGCAGTTACTCGGGACAGGGTTCGATTAATGAGCAGTTCTTC.

This rearrangement joins TRBV19 to TRBJ2-5; D call uncertain. Trimming cost V 3 bases and J 1 base, with 6 bases left between them. From germline, CDR1 is LNHDA and CDR2 SQIVND (reference sequence). The CDR3 sequence is 13 residues long. CDR3: CASSMQVQETQYF. In DNA form, the CDR3 reads TGTGCCAGTAGTATGCAGGTCCAAGAGACCCAGTACTTC.

This sequence joins TRBV5-1 and TRBJ2-1, with a tentative D call TRBD1 (6 bases). Trimming pared 0 bases from V and 9 bases from J, leaving 13 bases between. This CDR3 has 14 amino acids. Germline CDR1 is SGHRS and CDR2 is YFSETQ. For the CDR3, the DNA is TGCGCCAGCAGCTTGGGGGGGCTAGTAGCTGAGCAGTTCTTC. Its translation is CASSLGGLVAEQFF.

The count of this clone is one. The rearrangement joins TRBV12-2 to TRBJ2-3; the table's D call, TRBD2, has no DNA check behind it. TRBV12-2 is flagged as a pseudogene. The CDR3 loop spans 17 amino acids. CDR3 DNA: TGTGCAAGTCGCTTAGTCCCCTTGGGGGGGGCCTCAGATACGCAGTATTTT. It yields the protein CASRLVPLGGASDTQYF.

This clone was seen at least ten times. The junction and the germline gene differ at one end; a read error may be behind it. V gene TRBV12-5 combines with J gene TRBJ2-7; 7 nucleotides match TRBD2. The germline V gene encodes CDR1 LGHNT and CDR2 FRNRAP. CDR3 size: 13 residues. The CDR3 bases are TGTGCTAGTGGTTTGGGCCGGGGCAGCGGGGACGACTTC. It codes for CASGLGRGSGDDF.